This TCR beta chain was recorded in a study of blood T cells in healthy people across ages. Each donor gave 9 to 10 milliliters of peripheral blood. Then a second PCR, running roughly 7 to 11 cycles, was carried out with a sample-barcoded 5' primer and a J-beta primer mix. MiXCR, run by TCRdb on the 5' RACE reads, gives a single entry per CDR3 protein. The sample shows 1.5 million to 2 million distinct CDR3 sequences, 49% of them seen only once. The CDR3 is made up of 15 amino acids. Germline-derived CDR1 and CDR2 are LGHNA and YSLEER. Between the trimmed V and J ends, which lost 0 bases and 1 base, there was a span of 10 bases.

This sequence was found in a middle-aged woman in good health. The sample consisted of blood. The chain links TRBV4-3 to TRBJ2-7, with D perhaps being TRBD1 or TRBD2 (5 bases each). The CDR3 protein is CASSQDGGRSYEQYF. Here the CDR3 DNA reads TGCGCCAGCAGCCAAGATGGGGGTCGGTCCTACGAGCAGTACTTC.